This T cell receptor (beta chain) was observed in a study of cytomegalovirus exposure and HLA in healthy donors. In the case of this clone: Its antigen is unknown.

Study-level results: While the bulk of TCR sequences proved rare, some public TCRs turned up in many donors. In vitro work confirmed that three CMV-associated chains recognize CMV antigens.

The CDR3 totals 14 residues. Germline CDR1 and CDR2: LNHDA and SQIVND (reference sequence). Trimming took off 7 bases at V and 4 bases at J, with 16 bases between the two ends. PCR was performed using 60 Vbeta and 13 Jbeta primers. TCRdb's copy holds only in-frame clones and misses some; the assay was immunoSEQ multiplex PCR. The sample shows tens of thousands of clones, and more than 0.95% sits with its ten largest clones. This TCR derives from a woman aged 40-49 years in good health and CMV-seronegative. Sequenced input: PBMCs. J is TRBJ1-1 and V is TRBV19; D is uncertain. The CDR3 region has the DNA TGTGCCAGTACCCTTAGGCGGGAAGCCACTGAAGCTTTCTTT. Translating it yields CASTLRREATEAFF.